This is a list of T cell receptor beta chains from one sample in a study of patients and donors after allogeneic stem cell transplantation. TCRdb reprocessed the RT-PCR reads with MiXCR, giving one entry per CDR3 protein. In the table there are hundreds of thousands of distinct CDR3 sequences, 16% of which are singletons. What was sequenced was blood, either unsorted or a sorted T cell fraction (not recorded which). Receptors were obtained from a human donor who was either an allogeneic HSCT recipient or a stem cell or donor lymphocyte infusion donor (not recorded which). It is not recorded whose cells these are; they may come from a transplant donor. The CDR3 runs from the conserved cysteine through the conserved F or W. The order of the fields is clone size, J gene, D gene, V gene, CDR3 DNA, CDR3 protein. The D gene is left open where the match is weak. Only part of the rows carry a size: once, few, many, or a class if the clone is expanded.

clone size: few; J gene: TRBJ2-7; D gene: .; V gene: TRBV7-6; CDR3 DNA: TGTGCCAGCAGCTTATGGGTAGGGGTTAACTCCTACGAGCAGTACTTC; CDR3 protein: CASSLWVGVNSYEQYF
clone size: .; J gene: TRBJ1-2; D gene: TRBD1; V gene: TRBV4-1; CDR3 DNA: TGCGCCAGCAGCCCAGCCGGGACAGGGAGCTATGGCTACACCTTC; CDR3 protein: CASSPAGTGSYGYTF
clone size: few; J gene: TRBJ2-2; D gene: TRBD1; V gene: TRBV19; CDR3 DNA: TGTGCCAGTTCGAAGGGACAGACTAACGCCGGGGAGCTGTTTTTT; CDR3 protein: CASSKGQTNAGELFF
clone size: few; J gene: TRBJ1-1; D gene: .; V gene: TRBV6-2/TRBV6-3; CDR3 DNA: TGTGCCAGCAGTTCCCTAAGACATGGAGGCCCTCTTGAAGCTTTCTTT; CDR3 protein: CASSSLRHGGPLEAFF
clone size: few; J gene: TRBJ1-2; D gene: .; V gene: TRBV20-1; CDR3 DNA: TGCAGTGCTAGAGGGGGTTTACGGGGCTACACCTTC; CDR3 protein: CSARGGLRGYTF
clone size: few; J gene: TRBJ1-5; D gene: .; V gene: TRBV28; CDR3 DNA: TGTGCCAGCTTTGTGGGCGGGGCCCAGCATTTT; CDR3 protein: CASFVGGAQHF
clone size: few; J gene: TRBJ1-5; D gene: .; V gene: TRBV7-2; CDR3 DNA: TGTGCCAGCAGCTTGGATGCGGGACAGCCCCAGCATTTT; CDR3 protein: CASSLDAGQPQHF
clone size: .; J gene: TRBJ2-1; D gene: TRBD2; V gene: TRBV12-3/TRBV12-4; CDR3 DNA: TGTGCCAGCAGTTTGTTGGGGGGGGTCAATGAGCAGTTCTTC; CDR3 protein: CASSLLGGVNEQFF
clone size: many; J gene: TRBJ2-1; D gene: TRBD1; V gene: TRBV5-1; CDR3 DNA: TGCGCCAGCAGCTTGAACAGGGGGCTGAATGAGCAGTTCTTC; CDR3 protein: CASSLNRGLNEQFF
clone size: few; J gene: TRBJ2-2; D gene: .; V gene: TRBV6-4; CDR3 DNA: TGTGCCAGCAGTGCTACCTGGGGGGCCGGGGAGCTGTTTTTT; CDR3 protein: CASSATWGAGELFF
clone size: .; J gene: TRBJ2-3; D gene: TRBD1; V gene: TRBV12-3/TRBV12-4; CDR3 DNA: TGTGCCAGCAGACGACAGGGCCGTGATACGCAGTATTTT; CDR3 protein: CASRRQGRDTQYF
clone size: few; J gene: TRBJ2-1; D gene: .; V gene: TRBV28; CDR3 DNA: TGTGCCAGCCTAGGCTGGGCCATTCTATACAATGAGCAGTTCTTC; CDR3 protein: CASLGWAILYNEQFF
clone size: few; J gene: TRBJ2-3; D gene: .; V gene: TRBV4-2; CDR3 DNA: TGTGCCAGCAGCCAACTGGGACTGGAACCGGGGACAGATACGCAGTATTTT; CDR3 protein: CASSQLGLEPGTDTQYF
clone size: few; J gene: TRBJ2-1; D gene: TRBD2; V gene: TRBV6-4; CDR3 DNA: TGTGCCAGCCAGCGAGAAGGGACTAGCGGGAGGATGGGCAATGAGCAGTTCTTC; CDR3 protein: CASQREGTSGRMGNEQFF
clone size: many; J gene: TRBJ2-1; D gene: .; V gene: TRBV5-6; CDR3 DNA: TGTGCCAGCAGCCTTCGTGCGACTTTTACTTACAATGAGCAGTTCTTC; CDR3 protein: CASSLRATFTYNEQFF
clone size: few; J gene: TRBJ2-1; D gene: TRBD2; V gene: TRBV6-1; CDR3 DNA: TGTGCCAGCAGTCTCCGGACTAGCGGGAGCTGGGGATACAATGAGCAGTTCTTC; CDR3 protein: CASSLRTSGSWGYNEQFF
clone size: .; J gene: TRBJ2-2; D gene: TRBD2; V gene: TRBV7-3; CDR3 DNA: TGTGCCAGCAGCTTAACGTCGGGGGGAATCGGGGAGCTGTTTTTT; CDR3 protein: CASSLTSGGIGELFF
clone size: few; J gene: TRBJ2-5; D gene: TRBD1; V gene: TRBV5-1; CDR3 DNA: TGCGCCAGCAGCTGGGGACAGGGAAGGGGAGAGACCCAGTACTTC; CDR3 protein: CASSWGQGRGETQYF
clone size: .; J gene: TRBJ1-2; D gene: .; V gene: TRBV9; CDR3 DNA: TGTGCCAGCAGCGTAGGTCCAGGGATAAACTATGGCTACACCTTC; CDR3 protein: CASSVGPGINYGYTF
clone size: many; J gene: TRBJ1-1; D gene: TRBD1; V gene: TRBV5-1; CDR3 DNA: TGCGCCAGCAGATCGGACAGGGGGCGGACTGAAGCTTTCTTT; CDR3 protein: CASRSDRGRTEAFF
clone size: few; J gene: TRBJ2-1; D gene: .; V gene: TRBV18; CDR3 DNA: TGTGCCAGCTCACCAGCGGATAGCTCCTACAATGAGCAGTTCTTC; CDR3 protein: CASSPADSSYNEQFF
clone size: .; J gene: TRBJ2-5; D gene: .; V gene: TRBV20-1; CDR3 DNA: TGCAGTGCTAGATCACGGACACCGTGGCCCCAGTACTTC; CDR3 protein: CSARSRTPWPQYF
clone size: .; J gene: TRBJ2-6; D gene: .; V gene: TRBV6-1; CDR3 DNA: TGTGCCAGCAGTCGAGGCTCCCTATCTGGGGCCAACGTCCTGACTTTC; CDR3 protein: CASSRGSLSGANVLTF
clone size: many; J gene: TRBJ2-3; D gene: TRBD2; V gene: TRBV10-3; CDR3 DNA: TGTGCCATCAGCCGGACTAGCCCAAGCACAGATACGCAGTATTTT; CDR3 protein: CAISRTSPSTDTQYF
clone size: few; J gene: TRBJ2-4; D gene: .; V gene: TRBV12-3/TRBV12-4; CDR3 DNA: TGTGCCAGCAGCAAGGGGCGTCTAGCCAAAAACATTCAGTACTTC; CDR3 protein: CASSKGRLAKNIQYF
clone size: many; J gene: TRBJ2-1; D gene: .; V gene: TRBV4-2; CDR3 DNA: TGTGCCAGCAGCCAAGAGGGGGGCGGAAGCTCCTACAATGAGCAGTTCTTC; CDR3 protein: CASSQEGGGSSYNEQFF
clone size: .; J gene: TRBJ2-3; D gene: TRBD1; V gene: TRBV6-5; CDR3 DNA: TGTGCCAGCAGTTACGGAAGGGACAGGGTAGGAGATACGCAGTATTTT; CDR3 protein: CASSYGRDRVGDTQYF
clone size: .; J gene: TRBJ1-2; D gene: TRBD1; V gene: TRBV6-1; CDR3 DNA: TGTGCCAGCTCCAACCAGGGACAGAACTATGGCTACACCTTC; CDR3 protein: CASSNQGQNYGYTF